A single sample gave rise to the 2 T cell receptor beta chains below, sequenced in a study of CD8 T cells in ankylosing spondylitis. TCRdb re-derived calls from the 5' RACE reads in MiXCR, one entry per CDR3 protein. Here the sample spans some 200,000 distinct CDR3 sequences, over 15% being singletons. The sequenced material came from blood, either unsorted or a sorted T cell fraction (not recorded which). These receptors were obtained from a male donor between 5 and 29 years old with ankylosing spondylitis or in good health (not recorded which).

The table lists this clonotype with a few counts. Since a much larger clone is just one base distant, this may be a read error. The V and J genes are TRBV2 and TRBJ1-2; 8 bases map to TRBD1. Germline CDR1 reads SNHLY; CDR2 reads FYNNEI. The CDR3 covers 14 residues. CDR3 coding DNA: TGTGCCAGCGGGCAGGGGGCACCACTTGGCGGCTACCCCTTC. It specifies CASGQGAPLGGYPF.

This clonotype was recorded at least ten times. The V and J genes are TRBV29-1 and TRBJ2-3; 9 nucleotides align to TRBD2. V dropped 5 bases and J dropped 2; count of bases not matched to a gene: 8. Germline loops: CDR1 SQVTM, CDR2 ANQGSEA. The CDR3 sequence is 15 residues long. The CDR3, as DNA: TGCAGCGTTCCTCCGGGACTAGCAGACACAGATACGCAGTATTTT. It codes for CSVPPGLADTDTQYF.